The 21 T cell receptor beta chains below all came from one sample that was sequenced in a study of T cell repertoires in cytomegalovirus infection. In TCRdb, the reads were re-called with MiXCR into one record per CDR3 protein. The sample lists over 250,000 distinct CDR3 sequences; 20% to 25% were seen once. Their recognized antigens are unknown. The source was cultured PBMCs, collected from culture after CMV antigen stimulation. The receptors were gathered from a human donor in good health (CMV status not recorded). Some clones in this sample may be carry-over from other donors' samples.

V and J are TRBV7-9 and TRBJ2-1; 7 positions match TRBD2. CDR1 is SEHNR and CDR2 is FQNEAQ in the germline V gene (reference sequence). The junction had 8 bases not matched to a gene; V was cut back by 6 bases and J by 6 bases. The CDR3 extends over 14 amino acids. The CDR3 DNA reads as TGTGCCAGCAGGGGCGAGGGAGGGCCCAATGAGCAGTTCTTC. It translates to CASRGEGGPNEQFF.

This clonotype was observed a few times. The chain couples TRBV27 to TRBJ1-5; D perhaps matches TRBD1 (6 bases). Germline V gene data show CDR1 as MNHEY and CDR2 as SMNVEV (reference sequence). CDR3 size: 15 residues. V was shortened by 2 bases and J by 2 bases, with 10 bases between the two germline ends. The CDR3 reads CASSLRGARNQPQHF. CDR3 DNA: TGTGCCAGCAGTTTAAGGGGGGCCCGCAATCAGCCCCAGCATTTT.

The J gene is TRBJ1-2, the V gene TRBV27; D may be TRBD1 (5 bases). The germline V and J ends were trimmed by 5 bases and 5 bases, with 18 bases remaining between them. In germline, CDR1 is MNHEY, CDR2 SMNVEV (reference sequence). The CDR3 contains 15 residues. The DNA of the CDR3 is TGTGCCAGCAGTCCGGACTCCGGGACGGTTTATGGCTACACCTTC. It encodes CASSPDSGTVYGYTF.

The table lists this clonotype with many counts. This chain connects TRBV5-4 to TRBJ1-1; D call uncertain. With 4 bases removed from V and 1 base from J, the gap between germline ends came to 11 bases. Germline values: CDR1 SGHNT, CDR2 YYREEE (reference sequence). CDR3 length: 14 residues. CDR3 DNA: TGTGCCAGCAGCGTACGGGTGGGGAACACTGAAGCTTTCTTT. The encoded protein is CASSVRVGNTEAFF.

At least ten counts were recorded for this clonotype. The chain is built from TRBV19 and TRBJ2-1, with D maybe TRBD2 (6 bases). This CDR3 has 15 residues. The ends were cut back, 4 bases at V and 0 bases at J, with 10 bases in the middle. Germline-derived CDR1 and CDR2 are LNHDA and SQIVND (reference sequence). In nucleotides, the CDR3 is TGTGCCAGTAGTAAGGCGGGAAGCTCCTACAATGAGCAGTTCTTC. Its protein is CASSKAGSSYNEQFF.

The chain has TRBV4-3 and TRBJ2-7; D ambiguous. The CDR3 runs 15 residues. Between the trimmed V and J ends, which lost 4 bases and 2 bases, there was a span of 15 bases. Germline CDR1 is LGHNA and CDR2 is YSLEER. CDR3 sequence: CASSPYLGRAYEQYF. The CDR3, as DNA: TGCGCCAGCAGCCCTTACCTAGGACGGGCCTACGAGCAGTACTTC.

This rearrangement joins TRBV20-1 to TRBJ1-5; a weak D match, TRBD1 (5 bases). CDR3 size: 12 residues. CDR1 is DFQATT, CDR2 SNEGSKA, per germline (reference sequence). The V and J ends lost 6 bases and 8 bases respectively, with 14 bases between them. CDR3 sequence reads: CSARIRGEPQHF. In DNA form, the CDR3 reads TGCAGTGCGAGAATCCGGGGGGAGCCCCAGCATTTT.

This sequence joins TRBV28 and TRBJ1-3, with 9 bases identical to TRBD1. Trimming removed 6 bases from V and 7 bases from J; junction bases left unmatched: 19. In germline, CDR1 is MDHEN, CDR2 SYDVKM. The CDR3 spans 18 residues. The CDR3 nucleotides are TGTGCCAGCAGATTGGGACAGGGTCTACCGAATCTGTCGAACACCATATATTTT. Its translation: CASRLGQGLPNLSNTIYF.

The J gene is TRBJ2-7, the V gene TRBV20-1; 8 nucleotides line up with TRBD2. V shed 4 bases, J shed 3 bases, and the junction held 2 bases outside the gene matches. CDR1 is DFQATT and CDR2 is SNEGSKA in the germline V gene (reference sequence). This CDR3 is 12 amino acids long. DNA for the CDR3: TGCAGTGCTAAGAGCGGGAGCTACGAGCAGTACTTC. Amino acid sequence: CSAKSGSYEQYF.

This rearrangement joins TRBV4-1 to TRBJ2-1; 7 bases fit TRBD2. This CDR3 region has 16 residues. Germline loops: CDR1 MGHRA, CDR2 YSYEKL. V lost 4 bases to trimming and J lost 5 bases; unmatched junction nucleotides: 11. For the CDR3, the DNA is TGCGCCAGCAGCCCCCCGGGCGGGAGTTACGACAATGAGCAGTTCTTC. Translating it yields CASSPPGGSYDNEQFF.

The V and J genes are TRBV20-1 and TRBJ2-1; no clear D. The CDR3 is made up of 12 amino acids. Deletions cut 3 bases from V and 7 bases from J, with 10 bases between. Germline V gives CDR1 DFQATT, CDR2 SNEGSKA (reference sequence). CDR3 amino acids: CSASDLLNEQFF. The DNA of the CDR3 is TGCAGTGCTAGTGATTTGTTGAATGAGCAGTTCTTC.

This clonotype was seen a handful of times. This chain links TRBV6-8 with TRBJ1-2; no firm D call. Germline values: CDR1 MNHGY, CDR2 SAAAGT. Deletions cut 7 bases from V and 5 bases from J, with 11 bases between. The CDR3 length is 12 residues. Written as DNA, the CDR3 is TGTGCCAGCATCCATCCCGGGTATGGCTACACCTTC. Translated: CASIHPGYGYTF.

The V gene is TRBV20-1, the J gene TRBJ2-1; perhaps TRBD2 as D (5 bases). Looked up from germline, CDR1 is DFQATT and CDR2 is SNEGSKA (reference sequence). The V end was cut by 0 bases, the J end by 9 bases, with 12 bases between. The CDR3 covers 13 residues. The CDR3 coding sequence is TGCAGTGCTAGAGATCCCCTAGCTGGTGAGCAGTTCTTC. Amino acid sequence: CSARDPLAGEQFF.

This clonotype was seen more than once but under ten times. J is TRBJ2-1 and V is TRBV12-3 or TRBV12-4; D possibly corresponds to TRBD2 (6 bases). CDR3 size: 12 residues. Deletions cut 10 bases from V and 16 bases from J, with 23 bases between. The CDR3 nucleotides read TGTGCCACCCATTTCTCGGGGGTCTCTCACTTCTTC. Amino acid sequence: CATHFSGVSHFF.

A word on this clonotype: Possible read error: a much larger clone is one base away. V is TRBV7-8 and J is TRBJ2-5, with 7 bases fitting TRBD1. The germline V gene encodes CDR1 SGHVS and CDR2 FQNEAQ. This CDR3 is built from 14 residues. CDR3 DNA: TGTGCCAGCAGCTCCCGGGACAGCCAAGAGTCCCAGTACTTC. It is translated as CASSSRDSQESQYF.

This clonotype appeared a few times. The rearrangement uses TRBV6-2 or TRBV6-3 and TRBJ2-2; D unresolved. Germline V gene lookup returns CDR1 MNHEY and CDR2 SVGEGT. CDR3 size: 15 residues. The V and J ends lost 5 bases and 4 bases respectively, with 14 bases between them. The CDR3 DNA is TGTGCCAGCAGTCGACACACCCGAGTCACCGGGGAGCTGTTTTTT. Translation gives CASSRHTRVTGELFF.

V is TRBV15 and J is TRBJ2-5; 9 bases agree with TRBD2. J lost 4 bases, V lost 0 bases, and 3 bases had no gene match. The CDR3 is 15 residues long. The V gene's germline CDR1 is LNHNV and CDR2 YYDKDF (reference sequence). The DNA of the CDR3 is TGTGCCACCAGCAGAGACGAGACTAGCGGAGAGACCCAGTACTTC. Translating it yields CATSRDETSGETQYF.

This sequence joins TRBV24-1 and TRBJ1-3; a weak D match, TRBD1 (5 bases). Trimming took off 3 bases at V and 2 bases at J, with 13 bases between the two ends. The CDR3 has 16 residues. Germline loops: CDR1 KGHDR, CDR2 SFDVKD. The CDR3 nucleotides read TGTGCCACCAGTGATGGGGCCGCGGGGACTGGAAACACCATATATTTT. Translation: CATSDGAAGTGNTIYF.

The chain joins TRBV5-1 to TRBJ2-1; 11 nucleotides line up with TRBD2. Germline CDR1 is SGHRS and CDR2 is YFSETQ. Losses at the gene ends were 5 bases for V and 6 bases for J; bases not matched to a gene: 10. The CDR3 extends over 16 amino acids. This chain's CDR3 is CASSLAGGPGINEQFF. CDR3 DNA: TGCGCCAGCAGTTTAGCGGGAGGGCCGGGTATCAATGAGCAGTTCTTC.

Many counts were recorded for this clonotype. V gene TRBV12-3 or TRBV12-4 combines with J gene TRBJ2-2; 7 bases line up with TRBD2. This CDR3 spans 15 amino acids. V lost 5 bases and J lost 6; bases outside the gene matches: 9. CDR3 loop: CASSLQEGRAGELFF. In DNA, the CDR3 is TGTGCCAGCAGTCTACAGGAGGGGAGGGCCGGGGAGCTGTTTTTT.

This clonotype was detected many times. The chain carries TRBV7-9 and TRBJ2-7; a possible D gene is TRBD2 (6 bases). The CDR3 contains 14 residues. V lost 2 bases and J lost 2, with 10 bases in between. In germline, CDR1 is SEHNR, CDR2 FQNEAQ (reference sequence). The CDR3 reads CASSLSERAYEQYF. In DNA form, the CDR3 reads TGTGCCAGCAGCTTATCCGAGCGGGCCTACGAGCAGTACTTC.